Listed below are T cell receptor beta chains from one sample, sequenced in a study of T cell responses to AZD1222 COVID-19 vaccine. TCRdb's copy holds only in-frame clones and misses some; the assay was immunoSEQ multiplex PCR. The table records about 120,000 clones, roughly 91% of them present only once. This material consisted of peripheral blood, taken on day 0 of AZD1222 vaccination. The receptors here all came from an adult in good health. The CDR3 runs from the conserved cysteine through the conserved F or W. Each record gives: V gene, J gene, D gene, CDR3 DNA, CDR3 protein. A D gene is named only where the DNA matches it firmly.

v_call: TRBV5-1; j_call: TRBJ1-6; d_call: TRBD1; cdr3_nt: TGCGCCAGCACCTGGAGGGGGCCGGATAATTCACCCCTCCACTTT; cdr3_aa: CASTWRGPDNSPLHF
v_call: TRBV9; j_call: TRBJ2-7; d_call: TRBD2; cdr3_nt: TGTGCCAGCAGCGCTAGCGGGGGGGCGCACGAGCAGTACTTC; cdr3_aa: CASSASGGAHEQYF
v_call: TRBV7-2; j_call: TRBJ2-1; d_call: NA; cdr3_nt: TGTGCCAGCAGCCCACCCGGGAACCCTTACAATGAGCAGTTCTTC; cdr3_aa: CASSPPGNPYNEQFF
v_call: TRBV29-1; j_call: TRBJ1-1; d_call: NA; cdr3_nt: TGCAGCGTTGATCCGGGGAACACTGAAGCTTTCTTT; cdr3_aa: CSVDPGNTEAFF
v_call: TRBV3-1/TRBV3-2; j_call: TRBJ1-1; d_call: NA; cdr3_nt: TGTGCCAGCAGCCAAGTTTCTGAAGCTTTCTTT; cdr3_aa: CASSQVSEAFF
v_call: TRBV18; j_call: TRBJ2-3; d_call: TRBD2; cdr3_nt: TGTGCCAGCTCACCTAGCGGGGGACCAGATACGCAGTATTTT; cdr3_aa: CASSPSGGPDTQYF
v_call: TRBV5-5; j_call: TRBJ1-3; d_call: NA; cdr3_nt: TGTGCCAGCAGCTTGGTTTCTATGCAAGGACAACCTGGAAACACCATATATTTT; cdr3_aa: CASSLVSMQGQPGNTIYF
v_call: TRBV3-1/TRBV3-2; j_call: TRBJ2-7; d_call: NA; cdr3_nt: TGTGCCAGCAGCCCATCCGGACTGCAAGCCTCCTACGAGCAGTACTTC; cdr3_aa: CASSPSGLQASYEQYF
v_call: TRBV16; j_call: TRBJ1-2; d_call: NA; cdr3_nt: TGTGCCAGCAGCCGCTCGGGGTCCAGCTATGGCTACACCTTC; cdr3_aa: CASSRSGSSYGYTF
v_call: TRBV11-2; j_call: TRBJ2-3; d_call: NA; cdr3_nt: TGTGCCAGCAGCCAAGGGACACCGGGCACAGATACGCAGTATTTT; cdr3_aa: CASSQGTPGTDTQYF
v_call: TRBV6-5; j_call: TRBJ2-7; d_call: NA; cdr3_nt: TGTGCCAGCAGTTACTCTCCGGACGGAAGCTCCTACGAGCAGTACTTC; cdr3_aa: CASSYSPDGSSYEQYF